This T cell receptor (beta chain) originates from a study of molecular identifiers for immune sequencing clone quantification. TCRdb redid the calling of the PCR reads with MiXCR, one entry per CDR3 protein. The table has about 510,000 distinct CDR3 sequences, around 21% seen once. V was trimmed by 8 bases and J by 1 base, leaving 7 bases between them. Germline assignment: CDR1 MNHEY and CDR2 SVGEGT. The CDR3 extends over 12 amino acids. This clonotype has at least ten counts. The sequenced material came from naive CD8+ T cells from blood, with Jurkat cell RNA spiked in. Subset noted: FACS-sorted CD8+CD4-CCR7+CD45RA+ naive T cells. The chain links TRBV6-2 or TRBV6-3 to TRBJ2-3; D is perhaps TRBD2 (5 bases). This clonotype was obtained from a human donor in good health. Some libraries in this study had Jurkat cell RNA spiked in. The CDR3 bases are TGTGCCAGCGGACTTGGCACAGATACGCAGTATTTT. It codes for CASGLGTDTQYF.